Presented here are 18 T cell receptor beta chains from one specimen sequenced in a study of blood T cell repertoires in COVID-19. Clones were sequenced by immunoSEQ multiplex PCR, and TCRdb holds only the in-frame ones, with some missing. Counted here are 200,000 to 250,000 clones, about 87% occurring once; the ten biggest clones make up approximately 6.8%. Sequenced material: peripheral blood. Receptor source: a woman in her 70s with active or convalescent COVID-19.

V gene TRBV9 combines with J gene TRBJ1-1; the D gene is possibly TRBD1 (5 bases). Trimming cost V 3 bases and J 0 bases, with 6 bases left between them. Germline CDR1 is SGDLS and CDR2 is YYNGEE. The CDR3 loop spans 13 amino acids. CDR3 protein: CASSAGMNTEAFF. The DNA for the CDR3 is TGTGCCAGCAGCGCAGGGATGAACACTGAAGCTTTCTTT.

The gene calls are TRBV6-2 or TRBV6-3 and TRBJ1-5; 8 nucleotides agree with TRBD1. Germline CDR1 MNHEY, CDR2 SVGEGT. This CDR3 contains 14 residues. J was trimmed by 4 bases and V by 5 bases; bases with no gene match: 4. The CDR3 DNA is TGTGCCAGCAGTCCGTGGACAGGGAATCAGCCCCAGCATTTT. This codes for CASSPWTGNQPQHF.

This chain links TRBV7-2 with TRBJ1-5; D is ambiguous. V lost 5 bases and J lost 2, with 13 bases in between. CDR1 SGHTA and CDR2 FQGNSA come from the germline V gene. The CDR3 is made up of 15 amino acids. CDR3 sequence (DNA): TGTGCCAGCAGCCCACGGGGTGGAGGCAATCAGCCCCAGCATTTT. The encoded protein is CASSPRGGGNQPQHF.

The J gene is TRBJ1-2, the V gene TRBV10-2; possibly TRBD1 for D (5 bases). Looked up from germline, CDR1 is WSHSY and CDR2 is SAAADI. The V end was cut by 3 bases, the J end by 4 bases, with 12 bases between. This CDR3 spans 14 amino acids. CDR3 coding DNA: TGCGCCAGCAGTGAAAATGGGGCCGTCTATGGCTACACCTTC. Protein sequence: CASSENGAVYGYTF.

As DNA, the CDR3 is TGTGCCAGCAGCTTGGCCCGCAAGGGAGGGGCCCCCACAGATACGCAGTATTTT. Residues: CASSLARKGGAPTDTQYF. This chain connects TRBV5-4 to TRBJ2-3; 7 bases fit TRBD2. Germline V gene sequence: CDR1 SGHNT, CDR2 YYREEE (reference sequence). Unmatched junction bases numbered 12, after V lost 0 bases and J lost 2 bases. This CDR3 is built from 18 residues.

This clone was seen just once. This chain joins TRBV7-3 and TRBJ2-6, with a tentative D call TRBD1 (5 bases). The germline V and J ends were trimmed by 5 bases and 0 bases, with 20 bases remaining between them. The germline gives CDR1 SGHTA, CDR2 FQGTGA. The CDR3 runs to 19 residues. The CDR3 loop reads CASSARPGSYSSGANVLTF. The DNA for the CDR3 is TGTGCCAGCAGCGCGAGGCCAGGGTCATATTCCTCTGGGGCCAACGTCCTGACTTTC.

This clone was recorded only once. The CDR3 spells CASSLPVSDSPPHPEQFF. The CDR3, as DNA: TGTGCCAGCAGCCTACCCGTTTCCGACTCGCCGCCCCACCCTGAGCAGTTCTTC. The chain links TRBV27 to TRBJ2-1; D remains unclear. CDR1 and CDR2 (germline): MNHEY, SMNVEV (reference sequence). The CDR3 sequence is 18 residues long. V lost 6 bases and J 9 bases, leaving 30 bases between the germline ends.

The V call is TRBV18, the J call TRBJ2-3; D is unresolved. Germline values: CDR1 KGHSH, CDR2 LQKENI. Trimming took 3 bases from V and 5 from J, leaving 12 bases between them. The CDR3 runs to 14 residues. DNA of the CDR3: TGTGCCAGCTCACCGGGCCTCCAGGAAGATACGCAGTATTTT. Amino acid sequence: CASSPGLQEDTQYF.

The genes are TRBV11-2 and TRBJ1-2; TRBD1 might be the D (6 bases). CDR3 length equals 15 residues. The germline V and J ends were trimmed by 1 base and 5 bases, with 14 bases remaining between them. CDR1 SGHAT and CDR2 FQNNGV come from the germline V gene. In DNA form, the CDR3 reads TGTGCCAGCAGCTTAGTACGGGGGGGCGGGTATGGCTACACCTTC. Protein: CASSLVRGGGYGYTF.

The genes are TRBV18 and TRBJ2-7; possibly TRBD1 for D (5 bases). V was shortened by 5 bases and J by 5 bases, with 10 bases between the two germline ends. The CDR3 has 12 residues. Germline CDR1 KGHSH, CDR2 LQKENI. DNA of the CDR3: TGTGCCAGCTCAATCACCAGGGACGAGCAGTACTTC. Amino acids: CASSITRDEQYF. The variable domain in full, with the rest retrieved from reference TRBV18 and TRBJ2-7, is NAGVMQNPRHLVRRRGQEARLRCSPMKGHSHVYWYRQLPEEGLKFMVYLQKENIIDESGMPKERFSAEFPKEGPSILRIQQVVRGDSAAYFCASSITRDEQYFGPGTRLTVT.

The rearrangement links TRBV19 to TRBJ1-2, with D hard to call. This CDR3 contains 11 residues. Germline V lookup: CDR1 LNHDA, CDR2 SQIVND (reference sequence). With 6 bases removed from V and 2 bases from J, the gap between germline ends came to 4 bases. In DNA, the CDR3 is TGTGCCAGTAGGACAAACTATGGCTACACCTTC. Translation: CASRTNYGYTF.

The gene calls are TRBV6-6 and TRBJ1-1, with D tentatively TRBD1 (5 bases). V shed 7 bases and J shed 11 bases, with 11 bases lying between them. The CDR3 runs to 10 residues. Germline V gives CDR1 MNHNY, CDR2 SVGAGI (reference sequence). CDR3 sequence: CASTGGRAFF. The CDR3 coding sequence is TGTGCCAGCACCGGGGGAAGGGCTTTCTTT.

J is TRBJ1-6 and V is TRBV11-2; D is ambiguous. In germline, CDR1 is SGHAT, CDR2 FQNNGV. The CDR3 contains 12 residues. The V end lost 5 bases, the J end lost 7 bases, and 6 bases lay between the germline ends. The CDR3 loop reads CASSLPNSPLHF. In DNA, the CDR3 is TGTGCCAGCAGCCTCCCCAATTCACCCCTCCACTTT.

The chain couples TRBV6-5 to TRBJ2-7, with 8 bases that match TRBD1. The trim removed 6 bases at V and 4 bases at J, leaving 11 bases unmatched. CDR3 size: 15 residues. Germline loops: CDR1 MNHEY, CDR2 SVGAGI. CDR3 bases: TGTGCCAGCAGAGACAGGGGATCGGTTCGATACGAGCAGTACTTC. Encoded protein: CASRDRGSVRYEQYF.

This sequence joins TRBV5-8 and TRBJ2-3; 10 bases agree with TRBD2. Per the germline V gene, CDR1 is SGHTS and CDR2 is YDEGEE. After removal of 0 bases from V and 4 bases from J, the junction contained 5 bases not matched to a gene. The CDR3 has 16 residues. This chain's CDR3 is CASSLEGLAASDTQYF. CDR3 DNA: TGTGCCAGCAGCTTGGAAGGACTAGCGGCATCAGATACGCAGTATTTT. The complete variable domain, with remaining parts taken from reference TRBV5-8 and TRBJ2-3, reads EAGVTQSPTHLIKTRGQQATLRCSPISGHTSVYWYQQALGLGLQFLLWYDEGEERNRGNFPPRFSGRQFPNYSSELNVNALELEDSALYLCASSLEGLAASDTQYFGPGTRLTVL.

The chain combines TRBV7-9 with TRBJ1-1; D perhaps matches TRBD1 (5 bases). CDR1 is SEHNR, CDR2 FQNEAQ, per germline (reference sequence). V was pared by 3 bases and J by 1 base, with 9 bases between. CDR3 length equals 14 residues. The CDR3 protein is CASSFGAQNTEAFF. The CDR3 DNA follows: TGTGCCAGCAGCTTTGGGGCACAGAACACTGAAGCTTTCTTT.

The V call is TRBV5-6, the J call TRBJ2-7; 10 bases align to TRBD1. V was clipped by 0 bases and J by 3 bases; unmatched bases: 3. This CDR3 comprises 15 residues. Germline V gene data show CDR1 as SGHDT and CDR2 as YYEEEE. CDR3 in DNA: TGTGCCAGCAGCTTGGGAGGGACAGGGGACTACGAGCAGTACTTC. It codes for CASSLGGTGDYEQYF.

The rearrangement uses TRBV7-2 and TRBJ1-2, with 7 bases identical to TRBD1. Germline assignment: CDR1 SGHTA and CDR2 FQGNSA. The CDR3 has 15 amino acids. Trimming cost V 1 base and J 4 bases; bases outside gene matches: 6. The CDR3 sequence: CASSLEGQRSYGYTF. The CDR3, as DNA: TGTGCCAGCAGCTTAGAGGGACAGAGATCCTATGGCTACACCTTC.